A single sample gave rise to the 30 T cell receptor beta chains below, sequenced in a study of cytomegalovirus exposure and HLA in healthy donors. PCR primers comprised 60 Vbeta and 13 Jbeta primers. TCRdb's table, derived via immunoSEQ multiplex PCR, lists solely in-frame clones and lacks some. The sample yields about 120,000 clones, just under 75% seen once. Sequencing was carried out using PBMCs. These receptors were taken from a human donor in good health.

The V call is TRBV27, the J call TRBJ2-7; 9 bases are shared with TRBD1. This CDR3 spans 16 amino acids. Germline assignment: CDR1 MNHEY and CDR2 SMNVEV (reference sequence). J gave up 3 bases and V 4 bases, and 10 bases lay outside the gene matches. As DNA, the CDR3 is TGTGCCAGCAGTTCCATCACCGGGACAGGGCTCTACGAGCAGTACTTC. Amino acids: CASSSITGTGLYEQYF.

The V call is TRBV7-9, the J call TRBJ2-1; TRBD2 matches 12 bases. The CDR3 has 15 amino acids. Germline-derived CDR1 and CDR2 are SEHNR and FQNEAQ (reference sequence). The J segment lost 4 bases and the V segment lost 6 bases, leaving 4 bases of the junction unmatched. The CDR3 DNA is TGTGCCAGCAGTTCCGGGACTAGCGGGTACAATGAGCAGTTCTTC. This codes for CASSSGTSGYNEQFF.

This clone was counted between two and nine times. The rearrangement links TRBV19 to TRBJ1-2; TRBD1 aligns across 8 bases. The CDR3 consists of 14 residues. Losses at the gene ends were 4 bases for V and 6 bases for J; bases not matched to a gene: 7. Germline CDR1 and CDR2: LNHDA and SQIVND (reference sequence). The CDR3, as DNA: TGTGCCAGTAGTACCTCCGACAGGGGAAATGGCTACACCTTC. Protein product: CASSTSDRGNGYTF.

This chain links TRBV19 with TRBJ1-6; 9 bases are a match to TRBD1. Per germline, CDR1 LNHDA and CDR2 SQIVND (reference sequence). The CDR3 length is 16 residues. The V and J ends lost 5 bases and 7 bases, in that order; junction bases with no gene match: 9. CDR3 region: CASSPGQGKGNSPLHF. CDR3 in DNA: TGTGCCAGTAGTCCAGGACAGGGGAAGGGGAATTCACCCCTCCACTTT. The full variable domain, completed using reference TRBV19 and TRBJ1-6, is DGGITQSPKYLFRKEGQNVTLSCEQNLNHDAMYWYRQDPGQGLRLIYYSQIVNDFQKGDIAEGYSVSREKKESFPLTVTSAQKNPTAFYLCASSPGQGKGNSPLHFGNGTRLTVT.

This chain links TRBV18 with TRBJ2-1; TRBD2 aligns across 11 bases. This CDR3 spans 15 amino acids. With V trimmed by 3 bases and J by 8 bases, 6 bases remained unmatched. Germline V gives CDR1 KGHSH, CDR2 LQKENI. CDR3 nucleotides: TGTGCCAGCTCACCCACTAGCGGGAGAGGTGATGAGCAGTTCTTC. Protein product: CASSPTSGRGDEQFF.

The V call is TRBV4-1, the J call TRBJ2-5, with TRBD2 as a possible D gene (5 bases). The length of the CDR3 is 15 residues. V lost 0 bases, J lost 2 bases, and 10 bases lay in between. Germline CDR1 reads MGHRA; CDR2 reads YSYEKL. The CDR3 protein is CASSQDDRDQETQYF. The CDR3 DNA sequence: TGCGCCAGCAGCCAAGACGACCGGGATCAAGAGACCCAGTACTTC.

This chain uses TRBV27 with TRBJ1-2; the D is unclear. Deletions cut 6 bases from V and 2 bases from J, with 16 bases between. This CDR3 has 15 residues. Looked up from germline, CDR1 is MNHEY and CDR2 is SMNVEV (reference sequence). CDR3 loop: CASRPDGRANYGYTF. CDR3 DNA: TGTGCCAGCAGGCCAGACGGGCGGGCAAACTATGGCTACACCTTC.

This clone turned up a few times. The chain joins TRBV6-1 to TRBJ2-7, with 7 nucleotides matching TRBD1. The CDR3 sequence is 13 residues long. J was trimmed by 2 bases and V by 4 bases; bases with no gene match: 2. The V gene's germline CDR1 is MNHNS and CDR2 SASEGT. CDR3 nucleotide sequence: TGTGCCAGCAGTGTACAGGGGACCTACGAGCAGTACTTC. Protein product: CASSVQGTYEQYF.

The table lists this clone with a few counts. The genes are TRBV11-2 and TRBJ2-5, with 11 nucleotides matching TRBD1. V lost 2 bases and J lost 3; bases outside the gene matches: 5. Germline CDR1 is SGHAT and CDR2 is FQNNGV. The CDR3 covers 16 residues. The CDR3 region has the DNA TGTGCCAGCAGCTTAACCTTGGGACAGGGGGAAGAGACCCAGTACTTC. This codes for CASSLTLGQGEETQYF. Drawing the rest from reference TRBV11-2 and TRBJ2-5, the complete variable domain is EAGVAQSPRYKIIEKRQSVAFWCNPISGHATLYWYQQILGQGPKLLIQFQNNGVVDDSQLPKDRFSAERLKGVDSTLKIQPAKLEDSAVYLCASSLTLGQGEETQYFGPGTRLLVL.

The chain has TRBV6-5 and TRBJ2-5; D may be TRBD2 (6 bases). Trimming removed 5 bases from V and 5 bases from J, with 15 bases in between. The CDR3 is 14 amino acids. Germline V gene sequence: CDR1 MNHEY, CDR2 SVGAGI. The chain's CDR3 is CASSDPGVRETQYF. The CDR3 DNA sequence: TGTGCCAGCAGTGACCCGGGGGTCCGGGAGACCCAGTACTTC.

This chain connects TRBV7-2 to TRBJ2-2, with D possibly matching TRBD2 (5 bases). Germline CDR1 reads SGHTA; CDR2 reads FQGNSA. This CDR3 has 17 residues. Trimming cost V 0 bases and J 5 bases, with 16 bases left between them. This chain's CDR3 is CASSLALASRTTGELFF. CDR3 DNA sequence: TGTGCCAGCAGCTTAGCCCTAGCCTCGCGAACGACCGGGGAGCTGTTTTTT.

J is TRBJ2-2 and V is TRBV6-1; TRBD2 agrees at 7 bases. CDR3 size: 15 residues. CDR1 and CDR2 from the germline V gene are MNHNS and SASEGT. V lost 6 bases and J lost 6; bases outside the gene matches: 10. The CDR3 sequence is CASRGGAGSAGELFF. The CDR3 DNA follows: TGTGCCAGCAGGGGAGGGGCAGGGAGCGCCGGGGAGCTGTTTTTT.

The rearrangement links TRBV4-1 to TRBJ2-1; D perhaps matches TRBD1 (6 bases). The germline V and J ends were trimmed by 1 base and 8 bases, with 12 bases remaining between them. From germline, CDR1 is MGHRA and CDR2 YSYEKL. This CDR3 comprises 14 residues. CDR3: CASSQGGGLDEQFF. CDR3 sequence (DNA): TGCGCCAGCAGCCAAGGTGGGGGCCTGGATGAGCAGTTCTTC.

The chain couples TRBV5-1 to TRBJ2-3; D might be TRBD2 (6 bases). The CDR3 is 16 amino acids. Germline V gene sequence: CDR1 SGHRS, CDR2 YFSETQ. Trimming pared 4 bases from V and 3 bases from J, leaving 18 bases between. The CDR3 spells CASSPTQAAGTDTQYF. The CDR3 nucleotides are TGCGCCAGCAGCCCGACTCAGGCAGCGGGTACAGATACGCAGTATTTT.

This clone has only a few counts. The chain employs TRBV12-5 and TRBJ2-5; 10 bases match TRBD2. The V and J ends lost 3 bases and 9 bases, in that order; junction bases with no gene match: 22. Germline loops: CDR1 LGHNT, CDR2 FRNRAP. This CDR3 is 19 amino acids long. The CDR3 protein is CASGFRASGTSERQGAQYF. DNA for the CDR3: TGTGCTAGTGGTTTCCGGGCAAGTGGGACTAGCGAGAGGCAGGGGGCCCAGTACTTC.

The chain has TRBV30 and TRBJ2-7, with D tentatively TRBD2 (6 bases). This CDR3 has 15 amino acids. Deletions cut 8 bases from V and 2 bases from J, with 22 bases between. The V gene's germline CDR1 is GTSNPN and CDR2 SVGIG (reference sequence). The CDR3 DNA reads TGTGCCCTGTCAATAGTGGGAGGCGGGACCTACGAGCAGTACTTC. This codes for CALSIVGGGTYEQYF.

V is TRBV7-2 and J is TRBJ2-7, with a weak D call TRBD1 (5 bases). The CDR3 runs 16 residues. V lost 3 bases, J lost 2 bases, and 17 bases lay in between. The germline V gene encodes CDR1 SGHTA and CDR2 FQGNSA. The chain's CDR3 is CASSFGRVQATYEQYF. CDR3 bases: TGTGCCAGCAGCTTTGGCAGGGTTCAGGCGACCTACGAGCAGTACTTC.

The chain joins TRBV7-9 to TRBJ2-1; D may be TRBD2 (7 bases). The CDR3 sequence is 16 residues long. Trimming left V 4 bases short and J 3 bases short, with 16 bases between. Germline V lookup: CDR1 SEHNR, CDR2 FQNEAQ (reference sequence). The CDR3 protein is CASSSLGRGDYNEQFF. In nucleotides, the CDR3 is TGTGCCAGCAGCTCCCTGGGGAGGGGGGACTACAATGAGCAGTTCTTC.

The chain employs TRBV5-1 and TRBJ2-1, with TRBD1 as a possible D gene (5 bases). Germline V gene data show CDR1 as SGHRS and CDR2 as YFSETQ. Deletions cut 3 bases from V and 9 bases from J, with 19 bases between. The CDR3 spans 15 residues. The CDR3 nucleotides are TGCGCCAGCAGCTCCCAGTCAGGGTACCCCAGTGAGCAGTTCTTC. Residues: CASSSQSGYPSEQFF.

The rearrangement joins TRBV15 to TRBJ2-7; 9 bases align to TRBD1. This CDR3 comprises 14 residues. The V and J ends lost 4 bases and 6 bases, in that order; junction bases with no gene match: 7. The germline CDR1 and CDR2 sequences are LNHNV and YYDKDF (reference sequence). The CDR3: CATSTDRGNVEQYF. The CDR3 DNA reads as TGTGCCACCAGCACGGACAGGGGAAATGTCGAGCAGTACTTC.

In this sample, this clone turned up a few times. The rearrangement joins TRBV6-5 to TRBJ1-1, with no clear D. CDR1 MNHEY and CDR2 SVGAGI come from the germline V gene. The CDR3 loop spans 15 amino acids. V lost 0 bases and J 3 bases, leaving 11 bases between the germline ends. CDR3 region: CASSYSTWWDTEAFF. In DNA form, the CDR3 reads TGTGCCAGCAGTTACTCGACTTGGTGGGACACTGAAGCTTTCTTT.

The chain links TRBV30 to TRBJ2-7, with TRBD2 identical over 13 bases. V dropped 1 base and J dropped 6; count of bases not matched to a gene: 18. The length of the CDR3 is 19 residues. CDR1 and CDR2 (germline): GTSNPN, SVGIG (reference sequence). The CDR3 region has the DNA TGTGCCTGGAGTGGGGGGACTAGCGGGATAGCTCGAACAACCTGCGAGCAGTACTTC. Residues: CAWSGGTSGIARTTCEQYF.

The genes are TRBV13 and TRBJ1-3; D remains ambiguous. The CDR3 has 15 amino acids. CDR1 PRHDT and CDR2 FYEKMQ come from the germline V gene (reference sequence). Deletions cut 0 bases from V and 0 bases from J, with 6 bases between. Here the CDR3 DNA reads TGTGCCAGCAGCTTAGGTTCGGGCTCTGGAAACACCATATATTTT. Protein sequence: CASSLGSGSGNTIYF.

The rearrangement links TRBV4-1 to TRBJ2-1, with 7 bases lining up with TRBD2. The CDR3 extends over 16 amino acids. The V gene's germline CDR1 is MGHRA and CDR2 YSYEKL. The V gene end was trimmed by 1 base and the J gene end by 2 bases; junction bases not matched to a gene: 5. This CDR3 reads CASSQGREFTYNEQFF. As DNA, the CDR3 is TGCGCCAGCAGCCAAGGGCGGGAGTTCACCTACAATGAGCAGTTCTTC.

This chain uses TRBV7-6 with TRBJ2-7; D gene ambiguous. The CDR3 covers 15 residues. Deletions cut 1 base from V and 2 bases from J, with 12 bases between. The germline CDR1 and CDR2 sequences are SGHVS and FNYEAQ. This CDR3 reads CASSLGVGSPYEQYF. CDR3 nucleotide sequence: TGTGCCAGCAGCTTAGGGGTGGGCAGTCCCTACGAGCAGTACTTC.

CDR3 amino acids: CASSPAGGGEQYF. The CDR3 coding sequence is TGTGCCAGCAGTCCCGCAGGGGGTGGCGAGCAGTACTTC. The chain recombines TRBV6-6 with TRBJ2-7; 7 nucleotides agree with TRBD1. Looked up from germline, CDR1 is MNHNY and CDR2 is SVGAGI (reference sequence). V dropped 5 bases and J dropped 6; count of bases not matched to a gene: 7. CDR3 size: 13 residues.

This clone was seen more than once but under ten times. The chain couples TRBV6-6 to TRBJ1-4; D is ambiguous. Trimming stripped 5 bases from V and 10 bases from J, with 17 bases between. Germline CDR1 is MNHNY and CDR2 is SVGAGI (reference sequence). The CDR3 is 14 amino acids. CDR3 coding DNA: TGTGCCAGCAGTCCCACTCGGAGGCAGCCAAAACTGTTTTTT. Residues: CASSPTRRQPKLFF.

This clone was picked up one time. The chain combines TRBV9 with TRBJ2-5; a weak D match, TRBD2 (6 bases). This CDR3 has 14 amino acids. Germline values: CDR1 SGDLS, CDR2 YYNGEE. Trimming shortened V by 3 bases and J by 7 bases, and 16 bases separated the two germline ends. CDR3 sequence: CASSAGQPAGTQYF. The DNA for the CDR3 is TGTGCCAGCAGCGCCGGTCAGCCAGCGGGGACCCAGTACTTC. Variable domain in full (rest from reference TRBV9 and TRBJ2-5): DSGVTQTPKHLITATGQRVTLRCSPRSGDLSVYWYQQSLDQGLQFLIQYYNGEERAKGNILERFSAQQFPDLHSELNLSSLELGDSALYFCASSAGQPAGTQYFGPGTRLLVL.

The V gene is TRBV19, the J gene TRBJ2-7; 9 bases are a match to TRBD1. The CDR3 consists of 13 residues. Germline V gene lookup returns CDR1 LNHDA and CDR2 SQIVND (reference sequence). The V gene end was trimmed by 9 bases and the J gene end by 5 bases; junction bases not matched to a gene: 8. The CDR3 nucleotides are TGTGCCAGCTCCGGGACAGGGAGCCACGAGCAGTACTTC. It codes for CASSGTGSHEQYF.

V and J are TRBV5-5 and TRBJ1-2; 10 nucleotides line up with TRBD1. The trim removed 4 bases at V and 6 bases at J, leaving 6 bases unmatched. The germline V gene encodes CDR1 SGHKS and CDR2 YYEKEE (reference sequence). CDR3 length: 14 amino acids. CDR3 in amino acids: CASSRDRGRHGYTF. The CDR3 coding sequence is TGTGCCAGCAGCCGGGACAGGGGAAGGCATGGCTACACCTTC.